This TCR beta chain was obtained from a study of follicular helper T cells after annual influenza vaccination. General observations from the study: Each annual vaccination recalled recurring oligoclonal ICOS+CD38+ cTfh clonotypes.

Specified time point: 2014-2015 season, pre-vaccination. Subjects lived in the community and lacked influenza vaccine within the prior 6 months. The CDR3 is 15 amino acids. Germline CDR1 SNHLY, CDR2 FYNNEI. Trimming cost V 6 bases and J 0 bases, with 9 bases left between them. Turning to this clone: Its antigen remains unknown.

Profiling relied on immunoSEQ multiplex PCR, and the TCRdb table lists in-frame clones only, not all of them. The sample records 13,000 to 15,000 clones, around four fifths being singletons. The sequencing used CXCR5- memory CD4+ T cells sorted from blood, collected on the day of influenza vaccination. The sequence came from an adult who received the influenza vaccine. The chain has TRBV2 and TRBJ1-6; D unresolved. The CDR3 coding sequence is TGTGCCAGCAGGGCATCGAGCTCCTATAATTCACCCCTCCACTTT. It codes for CASRASSSYNSPLHF.